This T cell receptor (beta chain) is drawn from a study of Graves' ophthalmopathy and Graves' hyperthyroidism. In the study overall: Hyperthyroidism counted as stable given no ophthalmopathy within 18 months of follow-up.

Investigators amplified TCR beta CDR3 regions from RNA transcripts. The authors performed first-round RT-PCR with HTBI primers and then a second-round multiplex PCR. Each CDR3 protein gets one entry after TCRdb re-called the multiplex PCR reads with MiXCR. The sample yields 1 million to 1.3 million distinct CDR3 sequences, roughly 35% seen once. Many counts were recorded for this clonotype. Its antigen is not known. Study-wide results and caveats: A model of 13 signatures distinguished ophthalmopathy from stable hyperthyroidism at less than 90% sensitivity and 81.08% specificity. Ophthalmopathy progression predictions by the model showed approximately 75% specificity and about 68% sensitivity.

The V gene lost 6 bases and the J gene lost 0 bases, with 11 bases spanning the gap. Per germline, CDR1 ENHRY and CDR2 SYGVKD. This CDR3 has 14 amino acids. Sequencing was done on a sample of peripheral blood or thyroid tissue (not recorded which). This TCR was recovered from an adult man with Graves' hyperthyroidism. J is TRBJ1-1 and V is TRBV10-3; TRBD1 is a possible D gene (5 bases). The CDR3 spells CAIRSGGLNTEAFF. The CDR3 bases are TGTGCCATCAGGTCGGGGGGTTTGAACACTGAAGCTTTCTTT.